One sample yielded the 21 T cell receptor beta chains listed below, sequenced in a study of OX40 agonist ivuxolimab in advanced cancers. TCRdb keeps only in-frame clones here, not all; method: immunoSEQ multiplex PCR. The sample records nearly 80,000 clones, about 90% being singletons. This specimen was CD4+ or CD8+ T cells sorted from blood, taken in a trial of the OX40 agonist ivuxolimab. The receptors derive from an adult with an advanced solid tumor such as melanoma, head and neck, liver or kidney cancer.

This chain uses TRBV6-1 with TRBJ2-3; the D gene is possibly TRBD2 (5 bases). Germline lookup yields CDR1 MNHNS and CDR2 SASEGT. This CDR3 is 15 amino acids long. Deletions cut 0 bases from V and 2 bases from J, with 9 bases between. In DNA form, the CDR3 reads TGTGCCAGCAGTGAAGCTGGGAGCTACACAGATACGCAGTATTTT. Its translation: CASSEAGSYTDTQYF.

CDR3 sequence reads: CASSQNQPQHF. Here the CDR3 DNA reads TGTGCCAGCAGCCAAAATCAGCCCCAGCATTTT. The rearrangement links TRBV6-6 to TRBJ1-5; D gene uncertain. This CDR3 spans 11 amino acids. The germline CDR1 and CDR2 sequences are MNHNY and SVGAGI (reference sequence). Trimming shortened V by 6 bases and J by 4 bases, and 4 bases separated the two germline ends.

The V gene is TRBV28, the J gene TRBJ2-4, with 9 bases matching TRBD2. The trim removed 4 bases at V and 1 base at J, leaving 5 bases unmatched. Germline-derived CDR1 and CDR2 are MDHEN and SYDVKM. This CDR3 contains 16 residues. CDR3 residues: CASSSAGGGAKNIQYF. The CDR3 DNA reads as TGTGCCAGCAGTTCGGCGGGAGGGGGGGCCAAAAACATTCAGTACTTC.

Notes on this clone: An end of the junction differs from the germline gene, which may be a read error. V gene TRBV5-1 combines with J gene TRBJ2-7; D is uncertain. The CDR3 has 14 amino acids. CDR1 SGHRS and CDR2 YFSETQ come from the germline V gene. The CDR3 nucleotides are TGCGCCAGCAGGTTGGAGCCCCGTACCTACGAGCAGTACTTC. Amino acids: CASRLEPRTYEQYF.

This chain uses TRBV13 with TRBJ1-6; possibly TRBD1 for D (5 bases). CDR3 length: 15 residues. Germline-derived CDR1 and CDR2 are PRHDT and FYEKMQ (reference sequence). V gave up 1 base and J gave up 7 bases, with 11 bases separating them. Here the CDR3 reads CASSLEGRSNSPLHF. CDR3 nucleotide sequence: TGTGCCAGCAGCTTAGAGGGACGTTCGAATTCACCCCTCCACTTT.

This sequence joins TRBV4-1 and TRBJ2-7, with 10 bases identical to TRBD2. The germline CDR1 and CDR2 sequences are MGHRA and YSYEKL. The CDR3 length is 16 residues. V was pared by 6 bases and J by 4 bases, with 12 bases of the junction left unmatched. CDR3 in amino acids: CASRLDSSGSSYEQYF. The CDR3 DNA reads TGCGCCAGCAGACTTGATTCTAGCGGGAGTAGTTACGAGCAGTACTTC.

The CDR3 DNA reads as TGTGCCAGCAGCCAAAACTCGGTGTACGAGCAGTACTTC. Encoded protein: CASSQNSVYEQYF. The rearrangement links TRBV14 to TRBJ2-7; D is undetermined. Trimming removed 2 bases at V and 4 bases at J, with 9 bases between. The CDR3 loop spans 13 amino acids. The germline V gene encodes CDR1 SGHDN and CDR2 FVKESK.

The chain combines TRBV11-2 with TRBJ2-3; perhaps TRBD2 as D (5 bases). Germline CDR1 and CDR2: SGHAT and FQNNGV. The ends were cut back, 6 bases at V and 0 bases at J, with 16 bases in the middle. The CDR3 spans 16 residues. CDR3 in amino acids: CASRPAAVLSTDTQYF. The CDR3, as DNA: TGTGCCAGCAGACCCGCAGCGGTCCTTAGCACAGATACGCAGTATTTT.

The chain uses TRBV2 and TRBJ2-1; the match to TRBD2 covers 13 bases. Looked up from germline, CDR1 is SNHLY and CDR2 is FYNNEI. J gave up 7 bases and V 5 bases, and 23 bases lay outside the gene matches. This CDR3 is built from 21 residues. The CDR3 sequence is CASSQLPGTSGTAGLRNEQFF. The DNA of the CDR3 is TGTGCCAGCAGTCAGCTACCGGGGACTAGCGGGACGGCAGGGTTAAGAAATGAGCAGTTCTTC.

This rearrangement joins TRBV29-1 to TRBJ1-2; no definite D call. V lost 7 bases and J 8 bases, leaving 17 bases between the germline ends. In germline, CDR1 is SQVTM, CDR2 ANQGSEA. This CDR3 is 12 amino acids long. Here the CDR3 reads CSAMQAMRGYTF. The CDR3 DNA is TGCAGCGCAATGCAGGCGATGAGGGGCTACACCTTC.

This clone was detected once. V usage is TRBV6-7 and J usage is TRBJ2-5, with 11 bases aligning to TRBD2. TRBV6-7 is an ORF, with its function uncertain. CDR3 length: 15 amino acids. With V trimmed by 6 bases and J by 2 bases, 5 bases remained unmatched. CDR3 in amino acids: CASSLLAGGQETQYF. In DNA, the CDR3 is TGTGCCAGCAGCCTCCTAGCGGGAGGACAAGAGACCCAGTACTTC.

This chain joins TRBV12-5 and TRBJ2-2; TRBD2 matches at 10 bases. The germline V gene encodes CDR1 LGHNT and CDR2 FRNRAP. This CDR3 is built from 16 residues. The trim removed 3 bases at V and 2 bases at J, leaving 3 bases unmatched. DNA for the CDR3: TGTGCTAGTGGTTTCGGACTAGCGGAAAACACCGGGGAGCTGTTTTTT. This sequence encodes CASGFGLAENTGELFF.

This CDR3 is CASSLRDRGTGELFF. The CDR3 DNA reads TGTGCCAGCAGCTTACGCGACAGGGGTACCGGGGAGCTGTTTTTT. This chain uses TRBV11-2 with TRBJ2-2; 8 bases fit TRBD1. Germline V lookup: CDR1 SGHAT, CDR2 FQNNGV. The CDR3 totals 15 residues. Trimming at V came to 2 bases and at J to 5 bases, leaving 4 bases not matched to a gene.

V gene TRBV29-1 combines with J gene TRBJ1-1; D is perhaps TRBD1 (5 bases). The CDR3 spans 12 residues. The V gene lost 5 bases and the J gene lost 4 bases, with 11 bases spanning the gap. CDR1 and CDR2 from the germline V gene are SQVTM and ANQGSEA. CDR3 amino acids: CSVYAGGTEAFF. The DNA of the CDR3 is TGCAGCGTTTACGCGGGGGGCACTGAAGCTTTCTTT.

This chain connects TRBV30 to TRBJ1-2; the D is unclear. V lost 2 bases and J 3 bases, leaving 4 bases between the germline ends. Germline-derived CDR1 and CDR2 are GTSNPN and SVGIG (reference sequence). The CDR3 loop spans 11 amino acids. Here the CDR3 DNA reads TGTGCCTGGAGTCCCCACTATGGCTACACCTTC. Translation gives CAWSPHYGYTF.

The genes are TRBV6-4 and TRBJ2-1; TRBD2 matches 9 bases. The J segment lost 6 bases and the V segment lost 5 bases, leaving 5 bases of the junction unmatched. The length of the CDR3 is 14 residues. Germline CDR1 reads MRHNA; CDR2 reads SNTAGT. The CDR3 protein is CASSKLAGSNEQFF. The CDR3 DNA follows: TGTGCCAGCAGTAAACTAGCGGGTTCCAATGAGCAGTTCTTC.

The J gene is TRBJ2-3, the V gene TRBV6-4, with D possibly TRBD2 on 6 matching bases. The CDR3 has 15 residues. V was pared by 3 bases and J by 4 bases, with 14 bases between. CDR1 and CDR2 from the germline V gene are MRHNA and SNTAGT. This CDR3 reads CASSDGRGGADTQYF. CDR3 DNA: TGTGCCAGCAGTGATGGGCGGGGTGGTGCAGATACGCAGTATTTT.

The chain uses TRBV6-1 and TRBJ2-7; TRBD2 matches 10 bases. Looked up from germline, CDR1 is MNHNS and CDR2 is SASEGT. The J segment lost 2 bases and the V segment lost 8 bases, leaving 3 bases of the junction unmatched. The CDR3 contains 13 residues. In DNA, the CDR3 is TGTGCCAGCGGGAGCGGGAGGGCCTACGAGCAGTACTTC. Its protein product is CASGSGRAYEQYF.

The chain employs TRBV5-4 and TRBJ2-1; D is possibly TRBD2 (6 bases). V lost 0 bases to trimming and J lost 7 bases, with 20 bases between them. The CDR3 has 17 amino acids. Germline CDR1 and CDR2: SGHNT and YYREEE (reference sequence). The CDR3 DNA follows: TGTGCCAGCAGCTTGGGGCCAGCCCATGGAGGGAGGAATGAGCAGTTCTTC. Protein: CASSLGPAHGGRNEQFF.

The CDR3 region has the DNA TGCGCCAGCAGCTTTCAGGGCACCGGGGAGCTGTTTTTT. Translation gives CASSFQGTGELFF. This sequence joins TRBV5-1 and TRBJ2-2; D may be TRBD1 (5 bases). The CDR3 consists of 13 residues. The germline V gene has CDR1 SGHRS and CDR2 YFSETQ. V shed 2 bases and J shed 4 bases, with 6 bases lying between them.

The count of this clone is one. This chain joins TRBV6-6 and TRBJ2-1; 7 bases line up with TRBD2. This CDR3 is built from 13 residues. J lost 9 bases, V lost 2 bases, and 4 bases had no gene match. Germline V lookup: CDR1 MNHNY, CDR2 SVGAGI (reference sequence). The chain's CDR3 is CASSYVGGIEQFF. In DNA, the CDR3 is TGTGCCAGCAGTTACGTCGGGGGGATTGAGCAGTTCTTC.